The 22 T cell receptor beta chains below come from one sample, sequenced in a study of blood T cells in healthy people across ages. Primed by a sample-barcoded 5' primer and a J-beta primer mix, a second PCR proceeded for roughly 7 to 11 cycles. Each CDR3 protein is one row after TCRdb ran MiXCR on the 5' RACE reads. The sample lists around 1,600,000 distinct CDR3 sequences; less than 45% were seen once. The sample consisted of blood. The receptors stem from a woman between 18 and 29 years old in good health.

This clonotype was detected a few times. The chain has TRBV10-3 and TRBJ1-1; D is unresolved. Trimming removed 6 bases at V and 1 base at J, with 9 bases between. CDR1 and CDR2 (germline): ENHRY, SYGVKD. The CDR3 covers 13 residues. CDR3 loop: CAISSIQNTEAFF. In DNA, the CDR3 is TGTGCCATCAGCAGCATACAGAACACTGAAGCTTTCTTT.

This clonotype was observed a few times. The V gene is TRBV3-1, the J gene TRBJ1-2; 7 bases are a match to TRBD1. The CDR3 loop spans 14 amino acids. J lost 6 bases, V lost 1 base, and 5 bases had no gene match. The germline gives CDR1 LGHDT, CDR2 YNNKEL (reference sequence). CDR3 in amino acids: CASSQGVTGNGYTF. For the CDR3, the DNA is TGTGCCAGCAGCCAAGGAGTGACAGGGAATGGCTACACCTTC.

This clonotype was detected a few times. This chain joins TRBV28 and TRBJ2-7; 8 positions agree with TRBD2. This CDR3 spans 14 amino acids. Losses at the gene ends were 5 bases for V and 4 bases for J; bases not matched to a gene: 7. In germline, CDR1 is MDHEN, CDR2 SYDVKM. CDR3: CASSPGGKIYEQYF. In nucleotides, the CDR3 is TGTGCCAGCAGTCCGGGGGGGAAGATTTACGAGCAGTACTTC.

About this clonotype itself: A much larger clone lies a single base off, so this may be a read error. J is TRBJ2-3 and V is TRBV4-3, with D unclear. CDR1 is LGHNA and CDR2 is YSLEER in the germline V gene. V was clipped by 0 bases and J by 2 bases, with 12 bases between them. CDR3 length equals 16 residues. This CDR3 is CASSQDPPTYTDTQYF. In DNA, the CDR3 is TGCGCCAGCAGCCAAGACCCTCCAACGTACACAGATACGCAGTATTTT.

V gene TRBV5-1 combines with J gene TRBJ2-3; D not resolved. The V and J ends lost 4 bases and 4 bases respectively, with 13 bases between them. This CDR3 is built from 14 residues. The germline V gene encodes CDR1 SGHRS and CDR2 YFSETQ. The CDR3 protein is CASSPTLRADTQYF. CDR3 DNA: TGCGCCAGCAGCCCGACCCTCCGGGCAGATACGCAGTATTTT.

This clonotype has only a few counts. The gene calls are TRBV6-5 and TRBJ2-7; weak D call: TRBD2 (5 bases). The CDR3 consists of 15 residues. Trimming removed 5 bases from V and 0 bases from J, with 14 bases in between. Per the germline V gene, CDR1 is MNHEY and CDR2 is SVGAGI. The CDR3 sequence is CASSPQSGASYEQYF. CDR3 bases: TGTGCCAGCAGTCCACAGAGCGGAGCCTCCTACGAGCAGTACTTC.

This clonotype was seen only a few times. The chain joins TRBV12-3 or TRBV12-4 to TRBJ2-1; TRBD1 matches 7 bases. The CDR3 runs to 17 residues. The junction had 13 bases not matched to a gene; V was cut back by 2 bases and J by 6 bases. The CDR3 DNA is TGTGCCAGCAGTTTACCCGCGTACAGGGGTCTTGTCAATGAGCAGTTCTTC. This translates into CASSLPAYRGLVNEQFF.

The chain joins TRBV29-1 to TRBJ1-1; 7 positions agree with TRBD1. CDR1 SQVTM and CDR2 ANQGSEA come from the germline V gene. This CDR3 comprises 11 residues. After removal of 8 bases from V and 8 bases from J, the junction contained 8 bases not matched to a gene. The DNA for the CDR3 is TGCAGCTCCGAGGGGGCCGGGGAAGCTTTCTTT. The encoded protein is CSSEGAGEAFF.

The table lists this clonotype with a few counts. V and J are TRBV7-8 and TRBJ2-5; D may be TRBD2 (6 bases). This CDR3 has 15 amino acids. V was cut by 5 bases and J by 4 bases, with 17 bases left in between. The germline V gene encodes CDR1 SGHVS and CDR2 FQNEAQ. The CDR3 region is CASSRDLTRGETQYF. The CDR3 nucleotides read TGTGCCAGCAGCCGCGACCTGACTAGAGGAGAGACCCAGTACTTC.

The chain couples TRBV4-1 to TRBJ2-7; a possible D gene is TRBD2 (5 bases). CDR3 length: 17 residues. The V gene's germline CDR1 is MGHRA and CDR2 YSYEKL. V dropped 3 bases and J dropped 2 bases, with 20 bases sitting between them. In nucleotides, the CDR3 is TGCGCCAGCAGCCAGCCCTTCTTTGGACGGGAAACCTACGAGCAGTACTTC. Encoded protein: CASSQPFFGRETYEQYF.

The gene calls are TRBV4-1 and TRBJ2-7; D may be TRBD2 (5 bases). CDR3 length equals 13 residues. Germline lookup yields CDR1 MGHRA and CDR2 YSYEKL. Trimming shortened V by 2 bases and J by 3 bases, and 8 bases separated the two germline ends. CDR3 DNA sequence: TGCGCCAGCAGCCAAAAACTAGGCTACGAGCAGTACTTC. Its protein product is CASSQKLGYEQYF.

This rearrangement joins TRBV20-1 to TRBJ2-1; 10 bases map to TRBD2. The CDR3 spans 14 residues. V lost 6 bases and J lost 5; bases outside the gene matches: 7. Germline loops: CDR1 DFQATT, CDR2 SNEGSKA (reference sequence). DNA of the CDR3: TGCAGTGCCACCAGCGGGGGGGCCGACAATGAGCAGTTCTTC. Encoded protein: CSATSGGADNEQFF.

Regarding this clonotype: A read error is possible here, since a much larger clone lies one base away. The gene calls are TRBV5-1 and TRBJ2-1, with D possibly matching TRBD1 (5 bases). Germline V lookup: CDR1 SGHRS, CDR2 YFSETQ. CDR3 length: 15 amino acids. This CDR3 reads CAGSLDLGAGNEQFF. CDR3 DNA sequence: TGCGCCGGCAGCTTGGATCTTGGTGCAGGGAATGAGCAGTTCTTC.

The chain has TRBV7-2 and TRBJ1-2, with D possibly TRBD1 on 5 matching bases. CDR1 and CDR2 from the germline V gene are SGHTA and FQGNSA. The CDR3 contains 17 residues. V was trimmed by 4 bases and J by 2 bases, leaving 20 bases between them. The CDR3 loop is CASSSVPNRQNNYGYTF. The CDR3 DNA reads TGTGCCAGCAGCTCCGTACCAAACAGACAGAACAACTATGGCTACACCTTC.

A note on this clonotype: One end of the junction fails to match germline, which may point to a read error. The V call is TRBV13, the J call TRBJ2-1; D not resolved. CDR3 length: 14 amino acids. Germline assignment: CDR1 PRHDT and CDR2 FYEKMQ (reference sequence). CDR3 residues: CTSSLRLDYNEQFF. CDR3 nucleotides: TGTACCAGCAGCTTACGGCTAGACTACAATGAGCAGTTCTTC.

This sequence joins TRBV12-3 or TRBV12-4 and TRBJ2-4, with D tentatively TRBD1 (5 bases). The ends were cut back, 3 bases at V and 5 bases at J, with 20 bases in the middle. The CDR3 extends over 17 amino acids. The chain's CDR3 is CASSLVTGTGPENIQYF. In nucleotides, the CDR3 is TGTGCCAGCAGTTTGGTTACAGGTACAGGTCCCGAAAACATTCAGTACTTC.

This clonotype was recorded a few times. CDR3 loop: CASRISDTQYF. The CDR3 region has the DNA TGTGCCAGTAGAATATCAGATACGCAGTATTTT. The chain recombines TRBV19 with TRBJ2-3; D is ambiguous. V was cut by 6 bases and J by 4 bases, with 5 bases left in between. From germline, CDR1 is LNHDA and CDR2 SQIVND (reference sequence). This CDR3 is 11 amino acids long.

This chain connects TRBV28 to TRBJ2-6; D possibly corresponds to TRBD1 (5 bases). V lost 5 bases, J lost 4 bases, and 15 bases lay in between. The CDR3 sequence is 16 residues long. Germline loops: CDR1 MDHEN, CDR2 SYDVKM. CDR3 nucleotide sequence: TGTGCCAGCAGTAACTCCAGGGATACCGGGGCCAACGTCCTGACTTTC. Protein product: CASSNSRDTGANVLTF.

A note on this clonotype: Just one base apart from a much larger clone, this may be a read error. The CDR3 DNA is TGTGCCATCAGGGAACCGGGACAGGGGTACGGGCAGTACTTC. It is translated as CAIREPGQGYGQYF. The chain employs TRBV10-3 and TRBJ2-7; 10 bases align to TRBD1. Germline CDR1 is ENHRY and CDR2 is SYGVKD. The CDR3 runs 14 residues.

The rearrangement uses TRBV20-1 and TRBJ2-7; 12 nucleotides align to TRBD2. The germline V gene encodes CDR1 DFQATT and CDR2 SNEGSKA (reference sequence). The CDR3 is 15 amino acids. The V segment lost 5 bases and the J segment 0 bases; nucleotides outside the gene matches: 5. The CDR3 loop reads CSARGTSGPSYEQYF. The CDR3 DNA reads TGCAGTGCTCGGGGGACTAGCGGGCCCTCCTACGAGCAGTACTTC.

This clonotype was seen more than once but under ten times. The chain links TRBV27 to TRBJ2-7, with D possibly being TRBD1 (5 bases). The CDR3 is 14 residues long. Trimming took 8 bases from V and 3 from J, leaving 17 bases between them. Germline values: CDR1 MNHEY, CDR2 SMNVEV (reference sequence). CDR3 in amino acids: CASRQHTFRYEQYF. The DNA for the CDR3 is TGTGCCAGCCGACAGCACACGTTTCGCTACGAGCAGTACTTC.

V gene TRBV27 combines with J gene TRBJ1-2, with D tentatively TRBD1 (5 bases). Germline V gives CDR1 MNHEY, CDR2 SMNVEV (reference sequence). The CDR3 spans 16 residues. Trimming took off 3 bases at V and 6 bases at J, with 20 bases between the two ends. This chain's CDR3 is CASSFSGTRGTDGYTF. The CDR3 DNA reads TGTGCCAGCAGTTTTAGCGGCACCCGGGGCACCGATGGCTACACCTTC.